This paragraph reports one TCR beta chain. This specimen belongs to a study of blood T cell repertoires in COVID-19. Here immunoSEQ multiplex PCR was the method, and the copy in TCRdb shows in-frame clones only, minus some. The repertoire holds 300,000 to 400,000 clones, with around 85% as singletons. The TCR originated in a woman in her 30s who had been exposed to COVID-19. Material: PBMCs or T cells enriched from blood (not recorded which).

The DNA for the CDR3 is TGTGCCACCAGCAGAGAGGTTTTATCGAGAACCGGGGAGCTGTTTTTT. Its protein product is CATSREVLSRTGELFF. The rearrangement joins TRBV15 to TRBJ2-2; D is unresolved. Trimming cost V 0 bases and J 5 bases, with 13 bases left between them. This CDR3 has 16 residues. Germline-derived CDR1 and CDR2 are LNHNV and YYDKDF (reference sequence).